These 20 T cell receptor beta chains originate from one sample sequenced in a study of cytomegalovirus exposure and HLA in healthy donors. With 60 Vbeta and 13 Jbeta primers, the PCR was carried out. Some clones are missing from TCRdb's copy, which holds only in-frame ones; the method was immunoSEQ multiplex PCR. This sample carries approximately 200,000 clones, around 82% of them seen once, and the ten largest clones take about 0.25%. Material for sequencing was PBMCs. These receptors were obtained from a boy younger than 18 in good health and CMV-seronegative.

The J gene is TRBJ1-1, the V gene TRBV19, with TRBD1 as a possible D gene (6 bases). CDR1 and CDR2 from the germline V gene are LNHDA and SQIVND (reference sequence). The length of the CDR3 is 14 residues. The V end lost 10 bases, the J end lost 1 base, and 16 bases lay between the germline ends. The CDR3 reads CATKRWGRNTEAFF. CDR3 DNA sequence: TGTGCCACCAAACGGTGGGGGCGGAACACTGAAGCTTTCTTT.

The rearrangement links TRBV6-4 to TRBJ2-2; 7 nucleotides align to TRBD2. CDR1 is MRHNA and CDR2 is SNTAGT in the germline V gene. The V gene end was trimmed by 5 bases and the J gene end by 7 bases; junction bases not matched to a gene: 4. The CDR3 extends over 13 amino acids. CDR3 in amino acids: CASSSGGFGELFF. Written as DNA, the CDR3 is TGTGCCAGCAGTTCGGGGGGATTCGGGGAGCTGTTTTTT.

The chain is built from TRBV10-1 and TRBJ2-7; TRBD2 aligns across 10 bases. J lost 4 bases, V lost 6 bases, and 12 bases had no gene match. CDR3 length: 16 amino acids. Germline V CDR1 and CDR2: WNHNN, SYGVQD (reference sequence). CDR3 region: CASSDRPGLALYEQYF. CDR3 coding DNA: TGCGCCAGCAGCGACCGTCCGGGACTAGCGTTGTACGAGCAGTACTTC.

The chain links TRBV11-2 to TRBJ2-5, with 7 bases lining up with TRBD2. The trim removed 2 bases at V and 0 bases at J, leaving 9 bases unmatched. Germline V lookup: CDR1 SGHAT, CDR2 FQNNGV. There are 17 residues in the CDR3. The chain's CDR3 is CASSLIRTRSYQETQYF. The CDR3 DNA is TGTGCCAGCAGCTTAATCCGGACTAGGTCCTACCAAGAGACCCAGTACTTC. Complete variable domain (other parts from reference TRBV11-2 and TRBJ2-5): EAGVAQSPRYKIIEKRQSVAFWCNPISGHATLYWYQQILGQGPKLLIQFQNNGVVDDSQLPKDRFSAERLKGVDSTLKIQPAKLEDSAVYLCASSLIRTRSYQETQYFGPGTRLLVL.

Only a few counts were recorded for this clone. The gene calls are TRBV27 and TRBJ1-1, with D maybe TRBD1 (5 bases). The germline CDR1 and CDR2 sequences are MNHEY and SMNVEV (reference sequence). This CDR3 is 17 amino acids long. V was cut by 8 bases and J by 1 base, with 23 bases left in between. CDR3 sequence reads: CASGPRVGVKKNTEAFF. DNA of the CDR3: TGTGCCAGCGGGCCCAGGGTCGGAGTAAAGAAGAACACTGAAGCTTTCTTT.

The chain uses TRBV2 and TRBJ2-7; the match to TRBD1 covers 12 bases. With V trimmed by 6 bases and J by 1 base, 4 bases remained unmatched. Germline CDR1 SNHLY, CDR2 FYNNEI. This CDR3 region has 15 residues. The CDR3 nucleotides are TGTGCCAGCAGGGGACAGGGGGCACAGTCCTACGAGCAGTACTTC. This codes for CASRGQGAQSYEQYF.

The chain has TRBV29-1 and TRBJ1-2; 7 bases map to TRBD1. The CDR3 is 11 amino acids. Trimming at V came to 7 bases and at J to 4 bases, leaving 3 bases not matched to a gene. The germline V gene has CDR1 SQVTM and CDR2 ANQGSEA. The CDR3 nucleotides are TGCAGCGCTGGACAGGCCTATGGCTACACCTTC. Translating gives CSAGQAYGYTF.

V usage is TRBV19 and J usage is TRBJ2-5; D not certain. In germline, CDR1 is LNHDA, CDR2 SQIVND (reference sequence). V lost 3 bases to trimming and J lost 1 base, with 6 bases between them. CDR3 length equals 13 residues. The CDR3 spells CASSMYSQETQYF. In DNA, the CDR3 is TGTGCCAGTAGTATGTATTCCCAAGAGACCCAGTACTTC. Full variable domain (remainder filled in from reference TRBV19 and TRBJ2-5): DGGITQSPKYLFRKEGQNVTLSCEQNLNHDAMYWYRQDPGQGLRLIYYSQIVNDFQKGDIAEGYSVSREKKESFPLTVTSAQKNPTAFYLCASSMYSQETQYFGPGTRLLVL.

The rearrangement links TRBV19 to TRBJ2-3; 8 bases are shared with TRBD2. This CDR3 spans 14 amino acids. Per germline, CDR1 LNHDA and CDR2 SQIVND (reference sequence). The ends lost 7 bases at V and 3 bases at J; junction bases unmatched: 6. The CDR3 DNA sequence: TGTGCCAGTAAGACCAGCGGGAGTACAGATACGCAGTATTTT. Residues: CASKTSGSTDTQYF.

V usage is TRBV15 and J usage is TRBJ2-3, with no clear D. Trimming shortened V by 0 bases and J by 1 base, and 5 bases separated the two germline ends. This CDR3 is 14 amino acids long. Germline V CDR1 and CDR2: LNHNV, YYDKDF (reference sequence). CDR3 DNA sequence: TGTGCCACCAGCAGAGATCGGGGCACAGATACGCAGTATTTT. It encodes CATSRDRGTDTQYF.

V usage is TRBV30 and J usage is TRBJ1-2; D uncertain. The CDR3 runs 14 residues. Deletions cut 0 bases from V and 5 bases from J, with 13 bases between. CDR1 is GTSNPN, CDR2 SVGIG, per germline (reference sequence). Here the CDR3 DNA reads TGTGCCTGGAGTGTAAGATCCGGAGAATATGGCTACACCTTC. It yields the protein CAWSVRSGEYGYTF.

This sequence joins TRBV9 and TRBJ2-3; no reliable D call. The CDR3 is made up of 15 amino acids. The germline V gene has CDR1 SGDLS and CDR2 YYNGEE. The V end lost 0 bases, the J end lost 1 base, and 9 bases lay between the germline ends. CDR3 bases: TGTGCCAGCAGCGTAGCGGGTGGCGGCACAGATACGCAGTATTTT. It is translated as CASSVAGGGTDTQYF.

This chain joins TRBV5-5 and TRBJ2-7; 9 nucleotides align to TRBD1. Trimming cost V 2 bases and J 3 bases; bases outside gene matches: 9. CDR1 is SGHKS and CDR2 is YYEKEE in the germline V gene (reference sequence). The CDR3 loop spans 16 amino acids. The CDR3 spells CASSFGVDRGVYEQYF. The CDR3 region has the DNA TGTGCCAGCAGCTTCGGAGTAGACAGGGGGGTCTACGAGCAGTACTTC.

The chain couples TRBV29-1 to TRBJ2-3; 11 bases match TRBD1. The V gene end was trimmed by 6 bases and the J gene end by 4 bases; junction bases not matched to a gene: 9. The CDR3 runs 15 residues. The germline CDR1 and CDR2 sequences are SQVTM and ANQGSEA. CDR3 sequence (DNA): TGCAGCGTCGTAAGGGACAGGGGGATCGCAGATACGCAGTATTTT. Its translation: CSVVRDRGIADTQYF.

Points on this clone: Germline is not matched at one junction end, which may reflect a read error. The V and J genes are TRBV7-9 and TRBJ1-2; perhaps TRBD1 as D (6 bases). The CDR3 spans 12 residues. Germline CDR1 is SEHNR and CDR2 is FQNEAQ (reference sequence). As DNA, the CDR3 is TGTTCCAGCAGCCAGACTGATCCGGGACACATCTTC. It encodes CSSSQTDPGHIF. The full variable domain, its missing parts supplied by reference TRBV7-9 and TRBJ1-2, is DTGVSQNPRHKITKRGQNVTFRCDPISEHNRLYWYRQTLGQGPEFLTYFQNEAQLEKSRLLSDRFSAERPKGSFSTLEIQRTEQGDSAMYLCSSSQTDPGHIFGSGTRLTVV.

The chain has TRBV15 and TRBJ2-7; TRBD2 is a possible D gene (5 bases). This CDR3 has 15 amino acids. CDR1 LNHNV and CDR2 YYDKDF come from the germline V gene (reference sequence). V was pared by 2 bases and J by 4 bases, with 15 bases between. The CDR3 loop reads CATSRPLALAYEQYF. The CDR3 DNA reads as TGTGCCACCAGCAGACCCCTAGCTCTTGCTTACGAGCAGTACTTC.

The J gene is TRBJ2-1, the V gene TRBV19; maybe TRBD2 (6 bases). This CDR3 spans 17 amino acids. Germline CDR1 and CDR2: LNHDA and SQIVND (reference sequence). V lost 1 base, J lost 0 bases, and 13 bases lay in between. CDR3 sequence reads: CASSIASGTPSYNEQFF. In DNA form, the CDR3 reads TGTGCCAGTAGTATAGCTTCCGGGACTCCCTCCTACAATGAGCAGTTCTTC.

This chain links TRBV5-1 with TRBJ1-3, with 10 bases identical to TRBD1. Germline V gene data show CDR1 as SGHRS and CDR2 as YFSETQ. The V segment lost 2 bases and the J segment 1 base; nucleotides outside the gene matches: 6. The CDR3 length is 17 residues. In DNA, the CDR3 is TGCGCCAGCAGCTTTTCCGGGACAGGGGATTCTGGAAACACCATATATTTT. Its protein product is CASSFSGTGDSGNTIYF.

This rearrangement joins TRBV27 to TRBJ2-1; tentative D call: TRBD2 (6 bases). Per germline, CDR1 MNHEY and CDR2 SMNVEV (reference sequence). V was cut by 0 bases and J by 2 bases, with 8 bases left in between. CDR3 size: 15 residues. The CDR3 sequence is CASSLSRGTYNEQFF. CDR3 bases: TGTGCCAGCAGTTTATCTCGGGGGACCTACAATGAGCAGTTCTTC.

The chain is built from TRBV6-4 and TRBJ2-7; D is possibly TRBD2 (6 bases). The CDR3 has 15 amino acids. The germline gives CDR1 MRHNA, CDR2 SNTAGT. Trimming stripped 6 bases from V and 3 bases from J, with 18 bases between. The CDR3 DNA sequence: TGTGCCAGCAGGGAGGGGAGTCCCTCATTCTACGAGCAGTACTTC. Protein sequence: CASREGSPSFYEQYF.